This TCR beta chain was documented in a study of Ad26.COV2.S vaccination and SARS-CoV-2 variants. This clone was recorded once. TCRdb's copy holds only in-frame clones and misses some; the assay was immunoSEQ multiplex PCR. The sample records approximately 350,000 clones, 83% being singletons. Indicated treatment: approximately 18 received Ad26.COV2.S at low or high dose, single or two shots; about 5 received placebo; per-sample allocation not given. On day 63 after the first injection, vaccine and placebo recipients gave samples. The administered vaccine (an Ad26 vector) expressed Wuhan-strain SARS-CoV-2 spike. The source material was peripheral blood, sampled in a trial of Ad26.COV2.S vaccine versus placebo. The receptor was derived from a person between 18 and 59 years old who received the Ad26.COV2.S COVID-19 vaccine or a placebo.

The CDR3 sequence: CASSAGLPGGELFF. The CDR3 nucleotides are TGCGCCAGCAGCGCGGGACTGCCGGGCGGGGAGCTGTTTTTT. The chain couples TRBV5-1 to TRBJ2-2; maybe TRBD2 (6 bases). This CDR3 has 14 amino acids. From germline, CDR1 is SGHRS and CDR2 YFSETQ. The V end lost 4 bases, the J end lost 7 bases, and 14 bases lay between the germline ends.